This T cell receptor beta chain derives from a study of cytomegalovirus exposure and HLA in healthy donors. Overall study findings and caveats: As confirmed in vitro, a few CMV-associated chains were specific for CMV antigens.

The PCR contained 60 Vbeta and 13 Jbeta primers. The repertoire was sequenced with immunoSEQ multiplex PCR; TCRdb's copy has only in-frame clones and lacks some. The table shows 200,000 to 250,000 clones, with over 65% occurring only once. Regarding this clone: Its matching antigen is unknown. The junction departs from the called germline gene at one end, perhaps through a read error.

CDR1 is MDHEN, CDR2 SYDVKM, per germline. CDR3 length: 16 residues. V gene TRBV28 combines with J gene TRBJ2-1; D perhaps matches TRBD1 (5 bases). The TCR originated in a young woman in good health and CMV-seronegative. Sequencing was carried out using PBMCs. CDR3 region: CATNEHLTDFYNGQFF. CDR3 coding DNA: TGTGCCACCAACGAACACCTGACAGATTTCTACAATGGGCAGTTCTTC.